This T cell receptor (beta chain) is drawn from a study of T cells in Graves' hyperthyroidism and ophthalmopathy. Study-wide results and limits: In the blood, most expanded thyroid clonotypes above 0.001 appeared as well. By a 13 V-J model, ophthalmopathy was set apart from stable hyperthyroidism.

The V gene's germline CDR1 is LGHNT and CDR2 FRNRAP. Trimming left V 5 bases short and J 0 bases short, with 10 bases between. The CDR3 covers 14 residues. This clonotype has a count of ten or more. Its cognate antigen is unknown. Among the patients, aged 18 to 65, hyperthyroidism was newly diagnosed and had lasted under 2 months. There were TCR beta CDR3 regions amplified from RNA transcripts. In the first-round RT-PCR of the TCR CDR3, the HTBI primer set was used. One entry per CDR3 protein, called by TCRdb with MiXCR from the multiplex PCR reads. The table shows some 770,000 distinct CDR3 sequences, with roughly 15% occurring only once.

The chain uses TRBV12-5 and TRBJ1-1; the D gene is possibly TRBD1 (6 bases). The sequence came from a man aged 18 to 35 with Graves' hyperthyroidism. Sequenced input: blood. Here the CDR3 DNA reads TGTGCTAGTGGTCCGGGACACTTGAACACTGAAGCTTTCTTT. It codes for CASGPGHLNTEAFF.